This TCR beta chain derives from a study of cytomegalovirus exposure and HLA in healthy donors. Across the study: T cells numbering around 190 million yielded 100 million to 120 million unique TCR beta sequences in an earlier analysis.

From germline, CDR1 is MDHEN and CDR2 SYDVKM. Trimming at V came to 3 bases and at J to 8 bases, leaving 5 bases not matched to a gene. This CDR3 comprises 15 residues. Worth noting for this clone: The antigen remains undetermined.

PCR amplification relied on 60 Vbeta primers (plus 13 Jbeta primers). Method: immunoSEQ multiplex PCR; TCRdb's copy keeps in-frame clones and lacks some. The repertoire holds 200,000 or so clones, with about 75% as singletons. Findings of the study overall: Being indistinguishable, some V segments were excluded, TRBV6-2 and TRBV6-3 among them. V- and J-gene trimming of TCR beta was linked (in a later analysis) to a missense DCLRE1C variant.

This receptor was obtained from a man aged 18 to 30 in good health and CMV-seronegative. Sequencing input: PBMCs. V usage is TRBV28 and J usage is TRBJ1-4; 11 nucleotides line up with TRBD1. This CDR3 is CASSLPGQGGEKLFF. The CDR3 coding sequence is TGTGCCAGCAGTTTGCCGGGACAGGGGGGAGAAAAACTGTTTTTT.